The 5 T cell receptor beta chains reported below all come from one sample, sequenced in a study of graft-versus-host responses after intestinal transplantation. Some clones are missing from TCRdb's copy, which holds only in-frame ones; the method was immunoSEQ multiplex PCR. This sample carries some 15,000 clones, roughly 82% of them seen once, and the ten largest clones take about 5.5%. Graft tissue was processed to release intraepithelial and lamina propria lymphocytes. Sequencing was performed on ileum tissue, taken 17 days after transplant. These receptors were obtained from a human patient who received an intestinal transplant, so some T cells may come from the graft donor.

V gene TRBV4-3 combines with J gene TRBJ2-1; maybe TRBD1 (5 bases). Trimming cost V 4 bases and J 3 bases, with 7 bases left between them. Germline CDR1 is LGHNA and CDR2 is YSLEER. The CDR3 sequence is 13 residues long. CDR3 region: CASSPGYYNEQFF. CDR3 DNA sequence: TGCGCCAGCAGCCCAGGGTACTACAATGAGCAGTTCTTC.

The CDR3 DNA is TGTGCCAGCAGCCAAGCAGCGGGGGACTATGGCTACACCTTC. Translating it yields CASSQAAGDYGYTF. This rearrangement joins TRBV4-2 to TRBJ1-2; TRBD1 might be the D (5 bases). Germline assignment: CDR1 LGHNA and CDR2 YNFKEQ. The V gene lost 1 base and the J gene lost 3 bases, with 9 bases spanning the gap. The CDR3 covers 14 residues.

Only a few counts were recorded for this clone. The rearrangement joins TRBV9 to TRBJ2-5; D gene unclear. The J call could be wrong; TRBJ2-7 is a better fit for the DNA end. This CDR3 comprises 15 residues. Per germline, CDR1 SGDLS and CDR2 YYNGEE. For the CDR3, the DNA is TGTGCCAGCAGCGTAGGACGGCTATCCTCCTACGAGCAGTACTTC. Translating it yields CASSVGRLSSYEQYF.

On this clone: Other DNA sequences in this specimen translate into the identical CDR3. This chain uses TRBV28 with TRBJ2-3, with D possibly TRBD2 on 5 matching bases. Germline assignment: CDR1 MDHEN and CDR2 SYDVKM. With 3 bases removed from V and 4 bases from J, the gap between germline ends came to 14 bases. The CDR3 runs to 15 residues. The CDR3 bases are TGTGCCAGCAGTTTGTATGGGAGTAGTGCAGATACGCAGTATTTT. Translated: CASSLYGSSADTQYF. Filled out from reference TRBV28 and TRBJ2-3, the complete variable domain reads DVKVTQSSRYLVKRTGEKVFLECVQDMDHENMFWYRQDPGLGLRLIYFSYDVKMKEKGDIPEGYSVSREKKERFSLILESASTNQTSMYLCASSLYGSSADTQYFGPGTRLTVL.

The rearrangement uses TRBV5-1 and TRBJ2-1; D ambiguous. V lost 7 bases, J lost 9 bases, and 11 bases lay in between. The CDR3 is 11 residues long. Germline-derived CDR1 and CDR2 are SGHRS and YFSETQ. CDR3 sequence reads: CASQLHSEQFF. CDR3 DNA sequence: TGCGCCAGCCAACTCCATTCTGAGCAGTTCTTC.